Listed here is a single T cell receptor beta chain. Its antigen is not yet known. No much larger clonotype is one base removed from it; base qualities were not supplied. Trimming costs V 5 bases and J 4 bases, and their ends lie 14 bases apart. Sequences LNHDA (CDR1) and SQIVND (CDR2) are obtained from the germline V gene (reference sequence). Measured from the cysteine to the phenylalanine, the CDR3 is 14 residues long. Only CDR3 DNA remains: 42 bases, in frame from the first base. TCRbeta CDR3 regions were amplified from genomic DNA by means of the immunoSEQ Assay, a bias-controlled multiplex PCR. Concerning the study's data processing: Nucleated cell counts per sample were estimated from amplification of reference gene primers within the assay. Sequence reads were collapsed and filtered to measure the absolute abundance of every unique TCRbeta CDR3 rearrangement. For each sample, productive Simpson clonality was calculated as the square root of Simpson's diversity index over productive rearrangements. What TCRdb holds here is the immuneACCESS table cut down to in-frame rearrangements. Part of the clones is not present; checked against another copy, under half of the missing clones reflect an unresolved V gene, and the others are unexplained. V, J and clone size were drawn from that table, and D and trimming were deduced from the DNA. This sample is represented by more than 90,000 clones; around 85% of them were singletons. The ten largest clones capture around 11% of the sample.

The collaborating institutions used their own protocols to collect whole blood in K2EDTA tubes. For TCRbeta analysis, collaborator samples were shipped as frozen whole blood, as isolated PBMCs, or as DNA extracted from either sample type. This record comes from a study of blood T cell repertoires in COVID-19 (dated by TCRdb to 2020 to 2021). As for the study more broadly: Collaborator samples came from the United States, Italy and Spain and covered acute and convalescent phases of COVID-19. The prospective study material was composed of cDNA or gDNA derived from T cells, B-cell-depleted T cells, or PBMCs. HLA class I and class II types, where available, came from metadata supplied by the sample provider rather than from assay-based typing. A de-identified subject ID, COVID-19 status, age in years and sex were almost always included in the sample metadata. The repertoires were made available in a free public database intended to serve as a resource for research on the immune response to SARS-CoV-2. Samples were obtained from the ongoing ImmuneRACE study (first 160 participants) and from over 1,000 subjects provided by 6 global collaborators. Subjects who had been exposed to COVID-19, were actively infected with it, or had recovered from it provided the deeply sampled blood TCRbeta repertoires that made up the dataset.

Points the paper makes about the study in general: Clinical and demographic metadata were provided uncurated, with the amount varying by source and participant.

Sequencing was done on a sample of peripheral blood. The source is a human donor in a cohort sampled during active COVID-19. Recombination connected TRBV19 to TRBJ1-2, with the D gene not clear enough to name. The CDR3 corresponds to CASSRHTDSYGYTF. The DNA reads as follows: TGTGCCAGTAGTCGTCATACAGATTCCTATGGCTACACCTTC.